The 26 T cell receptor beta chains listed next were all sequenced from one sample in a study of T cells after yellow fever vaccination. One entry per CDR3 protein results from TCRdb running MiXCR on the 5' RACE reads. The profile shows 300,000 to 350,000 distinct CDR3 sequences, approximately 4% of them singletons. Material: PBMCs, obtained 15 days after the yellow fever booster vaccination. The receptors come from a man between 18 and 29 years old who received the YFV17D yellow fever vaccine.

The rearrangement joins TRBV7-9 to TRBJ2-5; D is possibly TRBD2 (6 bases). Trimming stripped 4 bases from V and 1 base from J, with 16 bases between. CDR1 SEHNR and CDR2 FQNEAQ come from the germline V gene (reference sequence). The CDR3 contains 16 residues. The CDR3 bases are TGTGCCAGCAGCTCCCTGGTGGGGGGAGTCCAAGAGACCCAGTACTTC. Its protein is CASSSLVGGVQETQYF.

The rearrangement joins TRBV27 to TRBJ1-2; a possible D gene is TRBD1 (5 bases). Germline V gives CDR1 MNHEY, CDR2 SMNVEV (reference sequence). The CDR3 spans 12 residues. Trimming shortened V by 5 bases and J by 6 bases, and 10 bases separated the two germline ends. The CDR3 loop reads CASSRGGNGYTF. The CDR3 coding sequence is TGTGCCAGCAGTAGGGGAGGTAATGGCTACACCTTC.

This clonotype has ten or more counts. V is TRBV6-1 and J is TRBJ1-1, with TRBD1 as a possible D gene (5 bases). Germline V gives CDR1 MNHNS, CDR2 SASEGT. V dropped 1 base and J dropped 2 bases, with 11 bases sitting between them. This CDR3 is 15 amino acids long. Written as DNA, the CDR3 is TGTGCCAGCAGTGAAGTTCCAGGGACTAACACTGAAGCTTTCTTT. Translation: CASSEVPGTNTEAFF.

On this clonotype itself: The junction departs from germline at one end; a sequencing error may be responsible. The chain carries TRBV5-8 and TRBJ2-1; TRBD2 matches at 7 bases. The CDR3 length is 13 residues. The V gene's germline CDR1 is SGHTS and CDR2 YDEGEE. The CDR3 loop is CASSFRDYDEQFF. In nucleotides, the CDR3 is TGTGCCAGCAGCTTTAGGGACTACGATGAGCAGTTCTTC.

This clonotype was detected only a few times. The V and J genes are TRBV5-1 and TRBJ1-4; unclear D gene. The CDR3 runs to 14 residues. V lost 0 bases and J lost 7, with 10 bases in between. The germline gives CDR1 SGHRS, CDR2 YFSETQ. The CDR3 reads CASSLGGQSEKLFF. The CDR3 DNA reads TGCGCCAGCAGCTTGGGAGGGCAGAGTGAAAAACTGTTTTTT.

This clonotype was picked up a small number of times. The CDR3 spells CATSDKAPRDRANTGELFF. The DNA of the CDR3 is TGTGCCACCAGTGATAAAGCCCCTCGGGACAGGGCAAACACCGGGGAGCTGTTTTTT. The chain uses TRBV24-1 and TRBJ2-2; 9 bases are shared with TRBD1. CDR1 and CDR2 from the germline V gene are KGHDR and SFDVKD. J was trimmed by 2 bases and V by 3 bases; bases with no gene match: 12. The CDR3 covers 19 residues.

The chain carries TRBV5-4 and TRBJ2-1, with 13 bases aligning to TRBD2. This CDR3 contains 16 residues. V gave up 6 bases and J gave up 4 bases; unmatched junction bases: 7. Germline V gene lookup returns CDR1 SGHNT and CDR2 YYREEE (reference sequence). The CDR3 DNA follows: TGTGCCAGCATGACTAGCGGGGGGACCGTTTACAATGAGCAGTTCTTC. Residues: CASMTSGGTVYNEQFF.

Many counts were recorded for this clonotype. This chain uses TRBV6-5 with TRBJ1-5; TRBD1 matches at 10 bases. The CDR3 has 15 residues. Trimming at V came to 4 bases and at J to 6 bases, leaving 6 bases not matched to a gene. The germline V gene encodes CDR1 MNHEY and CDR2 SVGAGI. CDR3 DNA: TGTGCCAGCAGTTCCAGGACAGGGGGAGGTCAGCCCCAGCATTTT. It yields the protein CASSSRTGGGQPQHF.

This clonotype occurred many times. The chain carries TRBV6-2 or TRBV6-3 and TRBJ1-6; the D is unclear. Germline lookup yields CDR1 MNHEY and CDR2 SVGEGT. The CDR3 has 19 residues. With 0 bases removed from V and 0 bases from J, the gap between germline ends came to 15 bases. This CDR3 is CASSYSGRRTSSYNSPLHF. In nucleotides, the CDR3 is TGTGCCAGCAGTTACTCTGGGAGGCGGACTAGCTCCTATAATTCACCCCTCCACTTT.

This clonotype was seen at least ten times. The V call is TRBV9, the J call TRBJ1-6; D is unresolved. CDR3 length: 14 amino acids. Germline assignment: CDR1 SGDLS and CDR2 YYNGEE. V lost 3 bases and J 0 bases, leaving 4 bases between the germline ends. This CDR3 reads CASSDSSYNSPLHF. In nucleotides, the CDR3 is TGTGCCAGCAGCGATAGCTCCTATAATTCACCCCTCCACTTT.

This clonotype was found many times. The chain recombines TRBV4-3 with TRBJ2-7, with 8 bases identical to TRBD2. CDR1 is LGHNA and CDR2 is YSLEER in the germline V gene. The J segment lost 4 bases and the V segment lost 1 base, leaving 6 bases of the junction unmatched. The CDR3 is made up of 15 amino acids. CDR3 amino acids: CASSQVGVAGYEQYV. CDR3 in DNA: TGCGCCAGCAGCCAAGTCGGAGTAGCGGGGTACGAGCAGTACGTC.

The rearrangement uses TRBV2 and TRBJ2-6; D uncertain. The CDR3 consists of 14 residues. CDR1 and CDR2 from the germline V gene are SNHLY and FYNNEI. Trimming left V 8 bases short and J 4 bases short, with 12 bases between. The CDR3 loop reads CASSPVPGANVLTF. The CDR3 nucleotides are TGTGCCAGCTCCCCGGTACCAGGGGCCAACGTCCTGACTTTC.

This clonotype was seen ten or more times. CDR3 nucleotides: TGCAGTGCTAGAGTACTAGCGGTGGGGTACCAAGAGACCCAGTACTTC. It is translated as CSARVLAVGYQETQYF. V is TRBV20-1 and J is TRBJ2-5; the match to TRBD2 covers 8 bases. Germline CDR1 is DFQATT and CDR2 is SNEGSKA (reference sequence). The CDR3 has 16 amino acids. V was clipped by 1 base and J by 0 bases; unmatched bases: 7.

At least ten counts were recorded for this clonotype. The CDR3 coding sequence is TGTGCCAGCAGCTTGGGCAGGGTGGCCCAAGAGACCCAGTACTTC. Residues: CASSLGRVAQETQYF. The rearrangement joins TRBV7-6 to TRBJ2-5; a weak D match, TRBD1 (5 bases). The CDR3 contains 15 residues. Germline CDR1 is SGHVS and CDR2 is FNYEAQ. Trimming took 3 bases from V and 1 from J, leaving 12 bases between them.

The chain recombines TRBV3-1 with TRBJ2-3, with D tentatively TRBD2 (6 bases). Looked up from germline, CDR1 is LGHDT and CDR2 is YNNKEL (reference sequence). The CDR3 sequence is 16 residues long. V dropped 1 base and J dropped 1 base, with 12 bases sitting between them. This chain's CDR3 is CASSQAPGEGTDTQYF. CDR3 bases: TGTGCCAGCAGCCAAGCCCCGGGGGAAGGCACAGATACGCAGTATTTT.

The CDR3 coding sequence is TGTGCCAGCACCGGTATTACGGGGGAGACCCAGTACTTC. Its translation: CASTGITGETQYF. The chain has TRBV2 and TRBJ2-5; maybe TRBD2 (5 bases). The CDR3 extends over 13 amino acids. Germline CDR1 reads SNHLY; CDR2 reads FYNNEI. V was trimmed by 7 bases and J by 5 bases, leaving 14 bases between them.

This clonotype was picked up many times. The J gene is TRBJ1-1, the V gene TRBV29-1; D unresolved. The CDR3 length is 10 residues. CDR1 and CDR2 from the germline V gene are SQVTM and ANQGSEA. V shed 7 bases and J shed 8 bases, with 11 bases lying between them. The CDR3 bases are TGCAGCGCGGTGGGCAGGGAAGCTTTCTTT. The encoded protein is CSAVGREAFF.

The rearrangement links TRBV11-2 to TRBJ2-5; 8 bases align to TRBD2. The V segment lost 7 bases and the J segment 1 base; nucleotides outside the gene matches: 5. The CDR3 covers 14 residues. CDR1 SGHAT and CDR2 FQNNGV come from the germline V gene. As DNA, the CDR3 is TGTGCCAGCACCCTAGCGGGCTTCCAAGAGACCCAGTACTTC. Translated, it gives CASTLAGFQETQYF.

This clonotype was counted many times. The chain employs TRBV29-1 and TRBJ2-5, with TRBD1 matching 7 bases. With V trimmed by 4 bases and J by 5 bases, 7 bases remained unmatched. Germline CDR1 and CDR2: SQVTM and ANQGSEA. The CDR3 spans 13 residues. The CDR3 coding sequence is TGCAGCGTTGCAGAGGGGGCTTCGGAGACCCAGTACTTC. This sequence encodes CSVAEGASETQYF.

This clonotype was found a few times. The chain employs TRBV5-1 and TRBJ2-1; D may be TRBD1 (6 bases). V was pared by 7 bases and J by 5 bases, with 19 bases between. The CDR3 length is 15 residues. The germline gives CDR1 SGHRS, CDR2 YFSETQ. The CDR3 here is CASSRQDPFNNEQFF. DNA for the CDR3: TGCGCCAGCTCCCGACAGGACCCTTTCAACAATGAGCAGTTCTTC.

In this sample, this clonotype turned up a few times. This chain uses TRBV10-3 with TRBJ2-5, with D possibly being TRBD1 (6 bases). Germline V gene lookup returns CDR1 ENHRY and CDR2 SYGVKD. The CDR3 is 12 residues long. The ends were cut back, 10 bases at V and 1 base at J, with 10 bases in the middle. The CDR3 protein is CATRQAQETQYF. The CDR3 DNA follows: TGTGCCACCCGACAGGCCCAAGAGACCCAGTACTTC.

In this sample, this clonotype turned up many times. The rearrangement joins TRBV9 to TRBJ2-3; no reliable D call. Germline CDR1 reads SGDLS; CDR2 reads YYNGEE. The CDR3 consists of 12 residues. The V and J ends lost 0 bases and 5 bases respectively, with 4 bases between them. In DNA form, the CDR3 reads TGTGCCAGCAGCGTAGATAGAGATACGCAGTATTTT. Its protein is CASSVDRDTQYF. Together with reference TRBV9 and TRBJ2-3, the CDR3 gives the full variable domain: DSGVTQTPKHLITATGQRVTLRCSPRSGDLSVYWYQQSLDQGLQFLIQYYNGEERAKGNILERFSAQQFPDLHSELNLSSLELGDSALYFCASSVDRDTQYFGPGTRLTVL.

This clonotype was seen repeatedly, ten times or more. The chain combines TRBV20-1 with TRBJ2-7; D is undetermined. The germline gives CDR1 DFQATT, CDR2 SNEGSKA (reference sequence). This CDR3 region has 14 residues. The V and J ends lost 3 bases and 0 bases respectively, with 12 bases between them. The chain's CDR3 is CSASYRPSSYEQYF. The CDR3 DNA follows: TGCAGTGCTAGCTATAGGCCAAGCTCCTACGAGCAGTACTTC.

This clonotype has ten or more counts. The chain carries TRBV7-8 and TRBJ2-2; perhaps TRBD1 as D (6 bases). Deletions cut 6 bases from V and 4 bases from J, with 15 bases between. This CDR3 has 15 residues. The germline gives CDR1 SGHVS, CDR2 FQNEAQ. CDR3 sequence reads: CASRKQGSSTGELFF. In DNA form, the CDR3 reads TGTGCCAGCAGAAAACAGGGATCGAGCACCGGGGAGCTGTTTTTT. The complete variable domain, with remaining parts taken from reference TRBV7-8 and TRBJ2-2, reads GAGVSQSPRYKVAKRGQDVALRCDPISGHVSLFWYQQALGQGPEFLTYFQNEAQLDKSGLPSDRFFAERPEGSVSTLKIQRTQQEDSAVYLCASRKQGSSTGELFFGEGSRLTVL.

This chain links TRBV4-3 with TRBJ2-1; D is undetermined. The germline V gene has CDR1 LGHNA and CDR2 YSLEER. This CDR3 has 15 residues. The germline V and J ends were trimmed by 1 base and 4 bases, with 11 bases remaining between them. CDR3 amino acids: CASSQAPDLYNEQFF. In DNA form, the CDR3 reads TGCGCCAGCAGCCAAGCGCCCGACCTGTACAATGAGCAGTTCTTC.

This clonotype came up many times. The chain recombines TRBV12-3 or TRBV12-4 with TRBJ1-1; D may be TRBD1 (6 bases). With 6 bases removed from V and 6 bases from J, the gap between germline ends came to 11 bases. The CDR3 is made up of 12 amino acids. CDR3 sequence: CASSSDSSEAFF. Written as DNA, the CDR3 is TGTGCCAGCAGCTCGGACAGTTCTGAAGCTTTCTTT.